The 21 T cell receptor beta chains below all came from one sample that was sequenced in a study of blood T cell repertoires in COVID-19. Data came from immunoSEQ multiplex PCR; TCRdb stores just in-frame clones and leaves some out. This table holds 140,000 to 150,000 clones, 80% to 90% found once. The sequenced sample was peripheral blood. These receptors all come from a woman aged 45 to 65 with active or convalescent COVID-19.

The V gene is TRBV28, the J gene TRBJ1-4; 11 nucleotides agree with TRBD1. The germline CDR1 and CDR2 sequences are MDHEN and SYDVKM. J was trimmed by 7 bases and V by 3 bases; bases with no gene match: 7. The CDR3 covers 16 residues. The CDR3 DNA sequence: TGTGCCAGCAGTTTTGACGGGACAGGGGGGGGTGAAAAACTGTTTTTT. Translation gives CASSFDGTGGGEKLFF.

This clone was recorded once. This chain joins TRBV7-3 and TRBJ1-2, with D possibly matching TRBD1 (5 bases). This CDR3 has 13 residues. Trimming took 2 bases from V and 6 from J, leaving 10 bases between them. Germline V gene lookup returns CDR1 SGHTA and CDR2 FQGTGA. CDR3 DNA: TGTGCCAGCAGCTTATCAGGGCTCGATGGCTACACCTTC. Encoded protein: CASSLSGLDGYTF.

CDR3 nucleotide sequence: TGTGCCAGCAGCGTAGGGGACTACGTAAACGAGCAGTACTTC. As protein: CASSVGDYVNEQYF. J is TRBJ2-7 and V is TRBV9, with TRBD2 matching 7 bases. Germline loops: CDR1 SGDLS, CDR2 YYNGEE. The CDR3 totals 14 residues. The trim removed 0 bases at V and 5 bases at J, leaving 5 bases unmatched.

Written as DNA, the CDR3 is TGTGCCAGCAGCCCCCCAAACGGCGGGGAGCTGTTTTTT. Protein sequence: CASSPPNGGELFF. This rearrangement joins TRBV7-2 to TRBJ2-2; unclear D gene. This CDR3 is 13 amino acids long. Germline V CDR1 and CDR2: SGHTA, FQGNSA. V was trimmed by 5 bases and J by 7 bases, leaving 11 bases between them. Full variable domain (missing parts from reference TRBV7-2 and TRBJ2-2): GAGVSQSPSNKVTEKGKDVELRCDPISGHTALYWYRQSLGQGLEFLIYFQGNSAPDKSGLPSDRFSAERTGGSVSTLTIQRTQQEDSAVYLCASSPPNGGELFFGEGSRLTVL.

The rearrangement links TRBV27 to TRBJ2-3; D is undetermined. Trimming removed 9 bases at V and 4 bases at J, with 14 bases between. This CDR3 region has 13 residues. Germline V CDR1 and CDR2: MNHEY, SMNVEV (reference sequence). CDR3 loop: CASSQGAPDTQYF. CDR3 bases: TGTGCCAGTTCTCAAGGAGCGCCAGATACGCAGTATTTT.

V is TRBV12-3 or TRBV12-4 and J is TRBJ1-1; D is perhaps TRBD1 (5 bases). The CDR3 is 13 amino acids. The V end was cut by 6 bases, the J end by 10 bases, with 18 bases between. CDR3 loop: CASSPLGLRRAFF. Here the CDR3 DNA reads TGTGCCAGCAGCCCCCTGGGGCTGCGGAGAGCTTTCTTT.

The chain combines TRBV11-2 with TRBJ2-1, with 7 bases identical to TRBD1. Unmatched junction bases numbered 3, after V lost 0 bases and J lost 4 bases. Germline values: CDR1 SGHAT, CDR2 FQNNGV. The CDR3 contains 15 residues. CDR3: CASSLDYRGYNEQFF. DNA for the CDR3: TGTGCCAGCAGCTTAGACTACAGGGGTTACAATGAGCAGTTCTTC.

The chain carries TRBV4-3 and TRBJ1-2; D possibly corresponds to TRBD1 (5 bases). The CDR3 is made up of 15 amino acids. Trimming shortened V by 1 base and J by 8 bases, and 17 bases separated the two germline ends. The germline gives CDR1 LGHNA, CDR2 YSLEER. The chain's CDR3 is CASSQVGGRWLGYTF. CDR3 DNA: TGCGCCAGCAGCCAAGTCGGGGGGAGGTGGCTAGGCTACACCTTC.

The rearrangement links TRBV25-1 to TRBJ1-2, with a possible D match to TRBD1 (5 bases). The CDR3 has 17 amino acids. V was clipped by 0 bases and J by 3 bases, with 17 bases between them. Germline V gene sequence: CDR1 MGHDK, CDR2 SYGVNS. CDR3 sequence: CASSEYRPPQGDYGYTF. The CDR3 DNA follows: TGTGCCAGCAGTGAATATAGGCCCCCCCAGGGCGACTATGGCTACACCTTC.

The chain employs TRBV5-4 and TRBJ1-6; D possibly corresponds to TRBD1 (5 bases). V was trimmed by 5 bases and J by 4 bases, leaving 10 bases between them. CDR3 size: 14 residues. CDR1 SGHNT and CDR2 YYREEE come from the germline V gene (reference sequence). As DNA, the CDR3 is TGTGCCAGCAGGCAGGGCGAATATAATTCACCCCTCCACTTT. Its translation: CASRQGEYNSPLHF.

The CDR3 reads CASGLVRQCTEAFF. As DNA, the CDR3 is TGTGCTAGTGGTTTGGTGAGGCAATGCACTGAAGCTTTCTTT. The chain joins TRBV12-5 to TRBJ1-1; D call uncertain. The CDR3 loop spans 14 amino acids. Germline CDR1 and CDR2: LGHNT and FRNRAP. V was trimmed by 0 bases and J by 4 bases, leaving 9 bases between them.

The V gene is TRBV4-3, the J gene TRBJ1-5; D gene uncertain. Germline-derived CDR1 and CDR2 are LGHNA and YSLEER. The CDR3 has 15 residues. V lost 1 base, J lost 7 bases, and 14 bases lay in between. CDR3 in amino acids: CASSQVLSPQQPQHF. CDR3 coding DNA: TGCGCCAGCAGCCAAGTCCTATCGCCCCAACAGCCCCAGCATTTT.

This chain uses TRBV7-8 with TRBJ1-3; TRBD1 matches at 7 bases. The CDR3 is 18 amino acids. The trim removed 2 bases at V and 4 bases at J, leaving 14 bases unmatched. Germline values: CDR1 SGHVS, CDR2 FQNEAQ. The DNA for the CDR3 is TGTGCCAGCAGCTTAAAGGGCGACAGGGTGTATTCCGGAAACACCATATATTTT. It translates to CASSLKGDRVYSGNTIYF. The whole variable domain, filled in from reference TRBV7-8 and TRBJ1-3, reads GAGVSQSPRYKVAKRGQDVALRCDPISGHVSLFWYQQALGQGPEFLTYFQNEAQLDKSGLPSDRFFAERPEGSVSTLKIQRTQQEDSAVYLCASSLKGDRVYSGNTIYFGEGSWLTVV.

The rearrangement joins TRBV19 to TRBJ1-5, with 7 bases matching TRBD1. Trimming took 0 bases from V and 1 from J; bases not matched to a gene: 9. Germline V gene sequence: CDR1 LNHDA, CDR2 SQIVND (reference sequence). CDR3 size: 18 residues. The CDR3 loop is CASSIDYLQGPSNQPQHF. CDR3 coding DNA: TGTGCCAGTAGTATAGACTATTTACAGGGGCCGAGCAATCAGCCCCAGCATTTT. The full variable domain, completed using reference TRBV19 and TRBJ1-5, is DGGITQSPKYLFRKEGQNVTLSCEQNLNHDAMYWYRQDPGQGLRLIYYSQIVNDFQKGDIAEGYSVSREKKESFPLTVTSAQKNPTAFYLCASSIDYLQGPSNQPQHFGDGTRLSIL.

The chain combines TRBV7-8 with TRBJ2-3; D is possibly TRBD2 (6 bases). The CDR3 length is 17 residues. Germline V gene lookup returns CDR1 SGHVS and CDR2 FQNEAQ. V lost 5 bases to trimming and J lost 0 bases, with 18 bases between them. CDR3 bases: TGTGCCAGCAGCCGAGGACCGATAGCGGTTAGCACAGATACGCAGTATTTT. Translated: CASSRGPIAVSTDTQYF. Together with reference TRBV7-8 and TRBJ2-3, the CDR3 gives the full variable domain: GAGVSQSPRYKVAKRGQDVALRCDPISGHVSLFWYQQALGQGPEFLTYFQNEAQLDKSGLPSDRFFAERPEGSVSTLKIQRTQQEDSAVYLCASSRGPIAVSTDTQYFGPGTRLTVL.

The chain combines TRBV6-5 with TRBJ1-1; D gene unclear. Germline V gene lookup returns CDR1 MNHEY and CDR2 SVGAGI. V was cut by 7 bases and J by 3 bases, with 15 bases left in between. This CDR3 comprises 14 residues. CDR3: CASTQKRRDTEAFF. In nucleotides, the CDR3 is TGTGCCAGCACTCAAAAAAGACGGGACACTGAAGCTTTCTTT.

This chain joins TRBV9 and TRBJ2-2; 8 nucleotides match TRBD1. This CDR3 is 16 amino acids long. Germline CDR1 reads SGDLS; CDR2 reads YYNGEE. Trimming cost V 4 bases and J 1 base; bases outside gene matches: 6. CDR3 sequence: CASSPSTGENTGELFF. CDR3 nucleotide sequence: TGTGCCAGCAGCCCCTCGACAGGGGAGAACACCGGGGAGCTGTTTTTT.

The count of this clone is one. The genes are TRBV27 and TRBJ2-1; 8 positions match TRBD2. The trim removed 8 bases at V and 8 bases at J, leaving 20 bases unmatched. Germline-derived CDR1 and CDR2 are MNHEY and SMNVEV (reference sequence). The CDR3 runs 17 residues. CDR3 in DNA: TGTGCCAGCGCTTTCCAAATTCTCGCGGGAGGATGGTATGAGCAGTTCTTC. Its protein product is CASAFQILAGGWYEQFF.

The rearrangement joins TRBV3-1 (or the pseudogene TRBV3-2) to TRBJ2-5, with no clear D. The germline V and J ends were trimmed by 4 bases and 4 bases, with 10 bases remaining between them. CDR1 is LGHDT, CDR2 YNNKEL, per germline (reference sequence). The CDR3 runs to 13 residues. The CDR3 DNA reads TGTGCCAGCAGCCGTAGAGCGTCAGAGACCCAGTACTTC. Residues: CASSRRASETQYF.

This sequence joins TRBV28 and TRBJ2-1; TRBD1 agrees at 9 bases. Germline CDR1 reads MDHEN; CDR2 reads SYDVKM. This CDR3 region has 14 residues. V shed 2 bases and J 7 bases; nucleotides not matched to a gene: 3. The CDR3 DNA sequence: TGTGCCAGCAGTTTACCGGGACAGGGAAATGAGCAGTTCTTC. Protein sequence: CASSLPGQGNEQFF.

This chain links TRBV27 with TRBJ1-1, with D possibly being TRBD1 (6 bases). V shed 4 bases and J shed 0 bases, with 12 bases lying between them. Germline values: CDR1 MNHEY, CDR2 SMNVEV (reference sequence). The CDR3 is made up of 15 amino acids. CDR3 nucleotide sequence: TGTGCCAGCAGTTGGGGCACAGGGTTGAACACTGAAGCTTTCTTT. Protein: CASSWGTGLNTEAFF.